The text below deals with one T cell receptor beta chain. What it binds is not known. The sample comes from a study of T cell responses to AZD1222 COVID-19 vaccine. Findings and limits, study-wide: Clonal diversity may have been underestimated, and the donors were mostly white British, with more females than males. Repertoires were obtained only post-peak T cell response.

The CDR3 consists of 14 residues. Germline V lookup: CDR1 KGHSH, CDR2 LQKENI. The V and J ends lost 6 bases and 3 bases, in that order; junction bases with no gene match: 6. Only in-frame clones appear in the TCRdb table, and some are missing; sequencing was by immunoSEQ multiplex PCR. The table lists around 110,000 clones, almost 95% of them singletons. This chain connects TRBV18 to TRBJ2-5; 8 bases align to TRBD2. Sequencing used peripheral blood, obtained 28 days after the second AZD1222 dose. This TCR came from an adult who received the AZD1222 COVID-19 vaccine. The CDR3 DNA sequence: TGTGCCAGCTCCCCCGGGACTAGGAAAGAGACCCAGTACTTC. Residues: CASSPGTRKETQYF.